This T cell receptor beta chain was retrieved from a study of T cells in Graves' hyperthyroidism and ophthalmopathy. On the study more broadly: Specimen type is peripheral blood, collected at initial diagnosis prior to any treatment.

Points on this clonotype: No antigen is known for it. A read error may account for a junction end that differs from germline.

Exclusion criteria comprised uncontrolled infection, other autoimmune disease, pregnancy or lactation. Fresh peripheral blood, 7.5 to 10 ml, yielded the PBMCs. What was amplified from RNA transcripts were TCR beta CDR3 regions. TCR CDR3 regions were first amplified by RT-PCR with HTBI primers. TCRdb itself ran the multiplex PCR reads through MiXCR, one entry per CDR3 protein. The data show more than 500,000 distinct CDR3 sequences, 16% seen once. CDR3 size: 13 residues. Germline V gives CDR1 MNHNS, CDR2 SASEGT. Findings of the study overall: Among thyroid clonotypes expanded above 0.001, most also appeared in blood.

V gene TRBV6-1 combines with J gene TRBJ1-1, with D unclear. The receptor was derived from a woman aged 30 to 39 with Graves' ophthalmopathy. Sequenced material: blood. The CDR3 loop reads CASNTEMNTKAFF. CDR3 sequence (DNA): TGTGCCAGCAATACGGAAATGAACACTAAAGCTTTCTTT.